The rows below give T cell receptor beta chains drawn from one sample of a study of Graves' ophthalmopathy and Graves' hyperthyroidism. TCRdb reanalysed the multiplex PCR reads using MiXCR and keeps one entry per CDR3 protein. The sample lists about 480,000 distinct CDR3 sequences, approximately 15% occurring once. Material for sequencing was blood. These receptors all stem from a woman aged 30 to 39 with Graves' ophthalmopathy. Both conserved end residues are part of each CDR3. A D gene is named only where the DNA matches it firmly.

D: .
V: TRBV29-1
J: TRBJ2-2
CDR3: CSVDSANTGELFF

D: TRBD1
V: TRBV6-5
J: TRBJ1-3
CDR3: CASSYSGGASGNTIYF

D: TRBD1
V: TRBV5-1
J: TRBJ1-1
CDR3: CASSLLQGTPNTEAFF

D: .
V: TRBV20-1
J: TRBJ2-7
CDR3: CSALDRMTYEQYF

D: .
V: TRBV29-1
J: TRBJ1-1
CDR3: CSVEGPGNTDAFF

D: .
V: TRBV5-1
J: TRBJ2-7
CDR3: CASSTGVIASYEQYF

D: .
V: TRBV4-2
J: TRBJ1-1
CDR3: CASSQAEGGPNTEAFF

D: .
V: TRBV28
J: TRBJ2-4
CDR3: CASSPRGQELDIQYF

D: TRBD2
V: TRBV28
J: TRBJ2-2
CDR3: CASSLSLAGGNTGELFF

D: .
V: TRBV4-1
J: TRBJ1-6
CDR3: CASKPLGQRSSYNSPLHF

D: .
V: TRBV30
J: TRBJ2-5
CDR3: CAWSVHRGGYAETQYF

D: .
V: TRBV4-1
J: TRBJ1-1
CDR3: CASSQVSGMNTEAFF

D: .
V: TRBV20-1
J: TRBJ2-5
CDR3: CSARDFPLQETQYF

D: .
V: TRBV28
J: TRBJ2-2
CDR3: CAGRGPSVGTGELFF

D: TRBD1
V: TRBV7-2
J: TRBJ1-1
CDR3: CASSLQGVVGTEAFF

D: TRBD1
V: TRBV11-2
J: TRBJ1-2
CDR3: CASSLDHWDSPLYGCTF

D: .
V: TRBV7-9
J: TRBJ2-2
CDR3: CASSLFLQHTGELFF

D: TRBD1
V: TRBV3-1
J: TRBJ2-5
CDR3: CASSQGDWDSQETQYF

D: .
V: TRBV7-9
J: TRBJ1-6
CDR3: CASTFSSGYNSPLHF

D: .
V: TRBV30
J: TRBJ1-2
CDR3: CAWVQQGDDYGYTF

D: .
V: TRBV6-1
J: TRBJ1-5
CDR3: CASARSEPQHF

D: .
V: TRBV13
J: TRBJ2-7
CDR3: CASRKGHEQYF

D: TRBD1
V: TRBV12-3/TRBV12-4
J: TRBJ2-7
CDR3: CASSFGTGAFYEQYF

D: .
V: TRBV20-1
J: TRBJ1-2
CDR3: CSARGVINYGYTF

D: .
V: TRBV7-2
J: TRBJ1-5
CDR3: CASSLLVNSNQPQHF

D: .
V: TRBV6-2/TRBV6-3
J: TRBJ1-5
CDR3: CASSYGQGGFQPQHF

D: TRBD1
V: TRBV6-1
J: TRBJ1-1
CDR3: CAIQRGRENTEAFF

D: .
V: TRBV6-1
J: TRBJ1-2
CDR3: CASSEVISYGYTF

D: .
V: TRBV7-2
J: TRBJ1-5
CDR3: CASSLAPRAWNQPQHF

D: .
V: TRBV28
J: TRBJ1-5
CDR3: CASSRAGSNQPQHF

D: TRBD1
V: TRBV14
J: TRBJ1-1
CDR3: CASSRGQDLMNTEAFF

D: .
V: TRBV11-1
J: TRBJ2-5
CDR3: CASSSQPGPPIVRGQETQYF

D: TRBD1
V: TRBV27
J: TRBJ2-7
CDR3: CASSPSVRGSSEQYF

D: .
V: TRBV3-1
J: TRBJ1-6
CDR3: CASSLSSLHTNSPLHF

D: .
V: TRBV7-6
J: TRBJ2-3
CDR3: CASSLGYWEVPDTQYF

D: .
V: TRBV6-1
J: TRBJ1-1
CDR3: CASSPVRGDEAFF

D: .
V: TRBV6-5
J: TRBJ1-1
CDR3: CASSYSSTEAFF

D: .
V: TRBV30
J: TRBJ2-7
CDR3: CAWSKRRGDEQYF

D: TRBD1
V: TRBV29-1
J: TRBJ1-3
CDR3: CSADGQAGNTIYF

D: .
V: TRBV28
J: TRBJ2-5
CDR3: CASSLDGFSEAQYF

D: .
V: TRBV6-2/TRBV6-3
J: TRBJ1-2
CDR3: CASSYSSRDHNGYTF

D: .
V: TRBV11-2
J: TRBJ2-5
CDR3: CASSLHQETQYF

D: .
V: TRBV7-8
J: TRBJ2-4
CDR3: CASSQPTDSAKNIQYF

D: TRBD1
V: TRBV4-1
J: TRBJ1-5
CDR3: CASSQRDRDNQPQHF

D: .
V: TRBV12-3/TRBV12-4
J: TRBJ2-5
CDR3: CASRTGGTQYF